The following is a T cell receptor (beta chain) sequence with its context. As yet, its antigen is unknown. V gave up 5 bases and J gave up 3 bases, with 23 bases separating them. Germline CDR1 and CDR2: SGHVS and FQNEAQ. The CDR3 runs to 17 residues. This sample was taken from a study of cytomegalovirus exposure and HLA in healthy donors. Donors showed nominal health when sampled, although they likely had unrecorded immune exposures. General observations from the study: Earlier results showed most TCR beta V segments being productive about 87% or about 30% of the time. Reportedly, cytomegalovirus status was diagnosed with high sensitivity and specificity.

13 Jbeta primers and 60 Vbeta primers were used for the PCR. Produced via immunoSEQ multiplex PCR; TCRdb's table is partial and in-frame only. The data contain roughly 160,000 clones, roughly 84% of them singletons. The sequencing input was PBMCs. The genes are TRBV7-8 and TRBJ2-7; a possible D gene is TRBD2 (6 bases). This TCR was sampled from a boy between 2 and 10 years old in good health and CMV-seronegative. CDR3 amino acids: CASSPEAGSGYFYEQYF. CDR3 nucleotides: TGTGCCAGCAGCCCGGAAGCTGGTAGCGGTTACTTCTACGAGCAGTACTTC.